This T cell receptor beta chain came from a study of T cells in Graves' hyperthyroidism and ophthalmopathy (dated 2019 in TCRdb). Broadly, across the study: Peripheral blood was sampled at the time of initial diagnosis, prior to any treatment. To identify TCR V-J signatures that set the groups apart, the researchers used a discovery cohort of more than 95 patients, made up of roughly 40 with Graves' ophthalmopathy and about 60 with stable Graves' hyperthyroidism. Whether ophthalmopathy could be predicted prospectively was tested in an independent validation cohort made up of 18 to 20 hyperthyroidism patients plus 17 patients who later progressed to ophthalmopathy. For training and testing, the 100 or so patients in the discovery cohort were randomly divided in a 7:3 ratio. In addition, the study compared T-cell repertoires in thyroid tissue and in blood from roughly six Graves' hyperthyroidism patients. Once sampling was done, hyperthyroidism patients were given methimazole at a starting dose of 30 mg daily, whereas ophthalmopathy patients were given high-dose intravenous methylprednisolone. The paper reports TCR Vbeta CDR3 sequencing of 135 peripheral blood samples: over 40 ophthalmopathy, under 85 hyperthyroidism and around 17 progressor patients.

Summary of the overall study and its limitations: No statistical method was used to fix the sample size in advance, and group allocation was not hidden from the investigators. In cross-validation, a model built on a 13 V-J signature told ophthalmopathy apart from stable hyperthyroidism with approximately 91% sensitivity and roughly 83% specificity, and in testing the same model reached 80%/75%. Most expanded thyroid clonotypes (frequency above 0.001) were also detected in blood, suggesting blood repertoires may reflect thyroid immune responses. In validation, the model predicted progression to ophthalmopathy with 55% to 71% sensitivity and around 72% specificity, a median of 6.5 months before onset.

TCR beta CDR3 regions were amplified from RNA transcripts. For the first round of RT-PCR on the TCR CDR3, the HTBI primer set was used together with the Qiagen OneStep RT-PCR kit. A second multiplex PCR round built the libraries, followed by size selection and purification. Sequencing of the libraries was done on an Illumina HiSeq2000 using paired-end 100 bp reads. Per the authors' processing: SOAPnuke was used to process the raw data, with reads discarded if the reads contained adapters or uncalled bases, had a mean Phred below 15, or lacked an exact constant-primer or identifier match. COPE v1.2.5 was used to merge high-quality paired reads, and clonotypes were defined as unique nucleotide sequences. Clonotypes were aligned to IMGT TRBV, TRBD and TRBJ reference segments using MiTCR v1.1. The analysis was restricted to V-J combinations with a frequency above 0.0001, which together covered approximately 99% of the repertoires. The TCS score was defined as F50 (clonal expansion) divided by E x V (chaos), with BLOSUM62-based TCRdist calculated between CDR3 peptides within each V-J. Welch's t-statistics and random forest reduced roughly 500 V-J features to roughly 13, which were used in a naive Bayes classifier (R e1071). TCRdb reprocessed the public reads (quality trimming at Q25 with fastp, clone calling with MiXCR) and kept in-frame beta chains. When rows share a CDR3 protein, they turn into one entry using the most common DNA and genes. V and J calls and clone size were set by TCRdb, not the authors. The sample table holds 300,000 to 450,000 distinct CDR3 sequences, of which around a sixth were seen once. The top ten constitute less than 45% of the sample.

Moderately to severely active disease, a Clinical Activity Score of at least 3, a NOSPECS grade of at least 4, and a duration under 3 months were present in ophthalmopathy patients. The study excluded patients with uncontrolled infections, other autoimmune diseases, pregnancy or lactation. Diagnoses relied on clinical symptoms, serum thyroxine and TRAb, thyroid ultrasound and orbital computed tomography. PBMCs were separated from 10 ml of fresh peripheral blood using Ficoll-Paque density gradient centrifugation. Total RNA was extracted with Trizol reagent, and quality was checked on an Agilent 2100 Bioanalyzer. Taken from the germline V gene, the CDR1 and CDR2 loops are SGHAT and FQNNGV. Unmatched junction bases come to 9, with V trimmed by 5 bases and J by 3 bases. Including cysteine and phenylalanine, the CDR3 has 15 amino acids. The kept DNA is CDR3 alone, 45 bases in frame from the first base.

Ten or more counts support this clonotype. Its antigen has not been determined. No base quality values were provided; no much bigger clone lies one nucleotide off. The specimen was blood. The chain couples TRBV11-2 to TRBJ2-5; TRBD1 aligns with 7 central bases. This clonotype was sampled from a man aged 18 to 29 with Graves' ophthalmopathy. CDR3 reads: CASSPGTGTEETQYF. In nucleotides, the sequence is TGTGCCAGCAGCCCGGGAACCGGGACAGAAGAGACCCAGTACTTC. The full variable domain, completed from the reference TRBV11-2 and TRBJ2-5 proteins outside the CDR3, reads EAGVAQSPRYKIIEKRQSVAFWCNPISGHATLYWYQQILGQGPKLLIQFQNNGVVDDSQLPKDRFSAERLKGVDSTLKIQPAKLEDSAVYLCASSPGTGTEETQYFGPGTRLLVL.